Below, 16 T cell receptor beta chains from the same sample are listed, as sequenced in a study of T cells in Graves' hyperthyroidism and ophthalmopathy. Using RNA transcripts as the source, TCR beta CDR3 regions were amplified. A first-round RT-PCR of the TCR CDR3 used the HTBI primer set. TCRdb processed the multiplex PCR reads anew with MiXCR; each CDR3 protein has one entry. The sample records roughly 420,000 distinct CDR3 sequences, 15% to 18% being singletons. Sequenced sample: blood. All receptors derive from a woman between 18 and 30 years old with Graves' hyperthyroidism.

In this sample, this clonotype turned up many times. In DNA, the CDR3 is TGTGCCAGCAGTGGGCTGGGGTCCGCCCTCGGGGCCAACGTCCTGACTTTC. It specifies CASSGLGSALGANVLTF. The gene calls are TRBV25-1 and TRBJ2-6; D gene uncertain. This CDR3 is built from 17 residues. Germline V lookup: CDR1 MGHDK, CDR2 SYGVNS. The V gene lost 4 bases and the J gene lost 4 bases, with 17 bases spanning the gap. The full variable domain, with the rest looked up from reference TRBV25-1 and TRBJ2-6, is EADIYQTPRYLVIGTGKKITLECSQTMGHDKMYWYQQDPGMELHLIHYSYGVNSTEKGDLSSESTVSRIRTEHFPLTLESARPSHTSQYLCASSGLGSALGANVLTFGAGSRLTVL.

This clonotype appeared many times. The genes are TRBV12-3 or TRBV12-4 and TRBJ2-2; TRBD1 is a possible D gene (6 bases). The V end was cut by 5 bases, the J end by 6 bases, with 10 bases between. CDR3 length: 13 amino acids. The CDR3 sequence is CASSVGTPGELFF. In DNA, the CDR3 is TGTGCCAGCAGTGTTGGGACACCCGGGGAGCTGTTTTTT.

This clonotype was detected many times. The chain is built from TRBV20-1 and TRBJ2-6, with TRBD1 as a possible D gene (5 bases). Germline CDR1 and CDR2: DFQATT and SNEGSKA (reference sequence). V lost 3 bases to trimming and J lost 1 base, with 7 bases between them. The CDR3 loop spans 14 amino acids. CDR3 sequence reads: CSARAGSGANVLTF. CDR3 nucleotide sequence: TGCAGTGCTAGGGCAGGGTCTGGGGCCAACGTCCTGACTTTC.

V usage is TRBV4-1 and J usage is TRBJ2-5; 8 nucleotides match TRBD2. The CDR3 is made up of 20 amino acids. The ends lost 0 bases at V and 0 bases at J; junction bases unmatched: 15. Germline V gives CDR1 MGHRA, CDR2 YSYEKL. CDR3 protein: CASSQETGSRPSGYQETQYF. The CDR3 DNA reads as TGCGCCAGCAGCCAAGAAACCGGGAGCAGGCCTAGCGGGTACCAAGAGACCCAGTACTTC.

Many counts were recorded for this clonotype. The chain combines TRBV20-1 with TRBJ2-5; 7 bases fit TRBD1. CDR1 and CDR2 (germline): DFQATT, SNEGSKA (reference sequence). This CDR3 contains 14 residues. J gave up 5 bases and V 0 bases, and 6 bases lay outside the gene matches. This chain's CDR3 is CSARDLRGRETQYF. The CDR3 DNA sequence: TGCAGTGCTAGAGATCTGAGGGGGCGGGAGACCCAGTACTTC.

This clonotype was detected ten times or more. The V call is TRBV6-6, the J call TRBJ1-5; no definite D call. Trimming shortened V by 2 bases and J by 0 bases, and 14 bases separated the two germline ends. This CDR3 spans 17 amino acids. CDR1 MNHNY and CDR2 SVGAGI come from the germline V gene (reference sequence). The CDR3: CASSYGRESYSNQPQHF. The CDR3 DNA follows: TGTGCCAGCAGTTACGGGAGAGAGTCCTATAGCAATCAGCCCCAGCATTTT.

This clonotype was found many times. The chain recombines TRBV29-1 with TRBJ1-1; unclear D gene. This CDR3 contains 12 residues. V was cut by 3 bases and J by 0 bases, with 5 bases left in between. The germline gives CDR1 SQVTM, CDR2 ANQGSEA. The CDR3 protein is CSVDLMNTEAFF. DNA for the CDR3: TGCAGCGTTGACCTCATGAACACTGAAGCTTTCTTT.

This clonotype was recorded at least ten times. The CDR3 nucleotides read TGCAGTGCTAACCACCCCAACCGACAGGGGAGCTATGGCTACACCTTC. Encoded protein: CSANHPNRQGSYGYTF. The gene calls are TRBV20-1 and TRBJ1-2, with 8 bases lining up with TRBD1. With V trimmed by 4 bases and J by 4 bases, 14 bases remained unmatched. The CDR3 runs 16 residues. Germline V gene lookup returns CDR1 DFQATT and CDR2 SNEGSKA (reference sequence).

The V gene is TRBV12-5, the J gene TRBJ2-1; no definite D call. The CDR3 length is 12 residues. V shed 6 bases and J shed 7 bases, with 10 bases lying between them. Germline CDR1 is LGHNT and CDR2 is FRNRAP. The CDR3 coding sequence is TGTGCTAGTGGAACCGACTGGAATGAGCAGTTCTTC. It codes for CASGTDWNEQFF.

The chain recombines TRBV5-1 with TRBJ2-1, with D uncertain. This CDR3 region has 16 residues. Trimming took 0 bases from V and 3 from J, leaving 13 bases between them. The germline gives CDR1 SGHRS, CDR2 YFSETQ. For the CDR3, the DNA is TGCGCCAGCAGCTTGGCGGTAGCCAGCGTCTACAATGAGCAGTTCTTC. This sequence encodes CASSLAVASVYNEQFF.

This clonotype was observed many times. The chain couples TRBV19 to TRBJ2-7; no reliable D call. This CDR3 is 14 amino acids long. Germline-derived CDR1 and CDR2 are LNHDA and SQIVND (reference sequence). V lost 5 bases to trimming and J lost 7 bases, with 18 bases between them. The CDR3 reads CASSLTDRRFEQYF. For the CDR3, the DNA is TGTGCCAGTAGTCTTACGGACCGACGCTTTGAGCAGTACTTC.

The chain employs TRBV11-3 and TRBJ2-7, with 8 bases lining up with TRBD2. This CDR3 has 13 amino acids. J gave up 6 bases and V 1 base, and 2 bases lay outside the gene matches. Germline CDR1 reads SGHNT; CDR2 reads YENEEA. The CDR3: CASSLGGRFEQYF. CDR3 DNA: TGTGCCAGCAGCTTAGGCGGGAGGTTCGAGCAGTACTTC.

V and J are TRBV19 and TRBJ2-1, with TRBD2 identical over 8 bases. Per germline, CDR1 LNHDA and CDR2 SQIVND (reference sequence). The J segment lost 6 bases and the V segment lost 4 bases, leaving 8 bases of the junction unmatched. This CDR3 contains 15 residues. DNA for the CDR3: TGTGCCAGTAGTACCCCAGGACTAGCCGCCAATGAGCAGTTCTTC. Protein sequence: CASSTPGLAANEQFF. Based on the CDR3 plus reference TRBV19 and TRBJ2-1, the full variable domain is DGGITQSPKYLFRKEGQNVTLSCEQNLNHDAMYWYRQDPGQGLRLIYYSQIVNDFQKGDIAEGYSVSREKKESFPLTVTSAQKNPTAFYLCASSTPGLAANEQFFGPGTRLTVL.

V and J are TRBV9 and TRBJ2-7; TRBD2 is a possible D gene (6 bases). Trimming took 5 bases from V and 4 from J, leaving 19 bases between them. In germline, CDR1 is SGDLS, CDR2 YYNGEE. The CDR3 loop spans 15 amino acids. The CDR3 loop reads CASSLHTGDVYEQYF. The DNA of the CDR3 is TGTGCCAGCAGTCTCCATACGGGGGACGTGTACGAGCAGTACTTC.

This clonotype has a count of ten or more. The rearrangement uses TRBV15 and TRBJ1-2, with D perhaps TRBD1 (6 bases). This CDR3 has 16 amino acids. CDR1 and CDR2 (germline): LNHNV, YYDKDF (reference sequence). The germline V and J ends were trimmed by 1 base and 6 bases, with 18 bases remaining between them. The CDR3 DNA follows: TGTGCCACCAGCAGAGGAGTGGTAGGCAGGGGACATGGCTACACCTTC. Its protein is CATSRGVVGRGHGYTF. Together with reference TRBV15 and TRBJ1-2, the CDR3 gives the full variable domain: DAMVIQNPRYQVTQFGKPVTLSCSQTLNHNVMYWYQQKSSQAPKLLFHYYDKDFNNEADTPDNFQSRRPNTSFCFLDIRSPGLGDTAMYLCATSRGVVGRGHGYTFGSGTRLTVV.

The chain uses TRBV9 and TRBJ2-3; TRBD2 is a possible D gene (5 bases). The CDR3 consists of 17 residues. Germline V gene sequence: CDR1 SGDLS, CDR2 YYNGEE. V lost 1 base and J 0 bases, leaving 15 bases between the germline ends. CDR3 sequence (DNA): TGTGCCAGCAGCGTATTTGAGGGAGCTGGGAGCACAGATACGCAGTATTTT. Amino acid sequence: CASSVFEGAGSTDTQYF.